This T cell receptor (beta chain) was sequenced for a study of control samples from healthy donors and cancer patients. Sequencing was performed with immunoSEQ multiplex PCR; in TCRdb, only in-frame clones are kept and a portion is missing. This table holds approximately 99,000 clones, approximately 84% found once. Trimming stripped 8 bases from V and 1 base from J, with 3 bases between. The CDR3 totals 11 residues. Germline V lookup: CDR1 SNHLY, CDR2 FYNNEI. This clone was recorded only once. The clonotype was recovered from a man between 18 and 35 years old in good health. V is TRBV2 and J is TRBJ1-5; the D is unclear. The source material was blood. The CDR3 protein is CASGSNQPQHF. The CDR3, as DNA: TGTGCCAGCGGCAGCAATCAGCCCCAGCATTTT. Looking up the rest from reference TRBV2 and TRBJ1-5 gives the full variable domain: EPEVTQTPSHQVTQMGQEVILRCVPISNHLYFYWYRQILGQKVEFLVSFYNNEISEKSEIFDDQFSVERPDGSNFTLKIRSTKLEDSAMYFCASGSNQPQHFGDGTRLSIL.